The 28 T cell receptor beta chains in this list originate from one sample, sequenced in a study of cytomegalovirus exposure and HLA in healthy donors. PCR was performed using 60 Vbeta and 13 Jbeta primers. Profiling relied on immunoSEQ multiplex PCR, and the TCRdb table lists in-frame clones only, not all of them. The sample consists of 200,000 to 250,000 clones, approximately 82% of them appearing once. The sample taken for sequencing was PBMCs. Every receptor here comes from a man younger than 35 in good health and CMV-seronegative.

V is TRBV18 and J is TRBJ1-2; D is unclear. Germline V gene data show CDR1 as KGHSH and CDR2 as LQKENI. Trimming removed 4 bases at V and 5 bases at J, with 14 bases between. The CDR3 has 14 amino acids. CDR3 nucleotide sequence: TGTGCCAGCTCACACGCGGAGAAGGTTTATGGCTACACCTTC. The encoded protein is CASSHAEKVYGYTF.

The rearrangement joins TRBV7-9 to TRBJ2-5, with 7 bases matching TRBD1. CDR1 is SEHNR and CDR2 is FQNEAQ in the germline V gene (reference sequence). After removal of 1 base from V and 5 bases from J, the junction contained 4 bases not matched to a gene. The CDR3 loop spans 14 amino acids. CDR3 sequence (DNA): TGTGCCAGCAGCTTAGTAGGGGGCAGGGAGACCCAGTACTTC. Translated: CASSLVGGRETQYF.

This clone came up once. The rearrangement links TRBV18 to TRBJ1-3; D remains ambiguous. Germline V gene lookup returns CDR1 KGHSH and CDR2 LQKENI. The CDR3 sequence is 14 residues long. Trimming left V 0 bases short and J 4 bases short, with 7 bases between. The CDR3 loop reads CASSPPSEGNTIYF. In DNA form, the CDR3 reads TGTGCCAGCTCACCACCGTCTGAGGGAAACACCATATATTTT.

A few counts support this clone. This sequence joins TRBV10-3 and TRBJ2-4, with TRBD2 identical over 10 bases. Trimming removed 4 bases from V and 7 bases from J; junction bases left unmatched: 13. Per germline, CDR1 ENHRY and CDR2 SYGVKD. The CDR3 has 17 residues. The CDR3 is CAISGAQREGQLNIQYF. The DNA for the CDR3 is TGTGCCATCAGTGGGGCCCAGCGGGAGGGCCAGTTGAACATTCAGTACTTC.

The chain carries TRBV7-9 and TRBJ2-7; 9 bases align to TRBD1. This CDR3 has 17 amino acids. Germline V lookup: CDR1 SEHNR, CDR2 FQNEAQ (reference sequence). The V gene end was trimmed by 1 base and the J gene end by 5 bases; junction bases not matched to a gene: 12. CDR3 coding DNA: TGTGCCAGCAGCTTAGAGGGGACAGGGTATTTCCTCCACGAGCAGTACTTC. Encoded protein: CASSLEGTGYFLHEQYF.

The chain combines TRBV5-1 with TRBJ2-1, with 9 bases aligning to TRBD1. The CDR3 covers 14 residues. V was clipped by 4 bases and J by 9 bases; unmatched bases: 8. Germline values: CDR1 SGHRS, CDR2 YFSETQ. This CDR3 is CASSTQTGGGEQFF. CDR3 nucleotide sequence: TGCGCCAGCAGCACCCAGACAGGGGGTGGTGAGCAGTTCTTC. Looking up the rest from reference TRBV5-1 and TRBJ2-1 gives the full variable domain: KAGVTQTPRYLIKTRGQQVTLSCSPISGHRSVSWYQQTPGQGLQFLFEYFSETQRNKGNFPGRFSGRQFSNSRSEMNVSTLELGDSALYLCASSTQTGGGEQFFGPGTRLTVL.

This clone showed up just once. The chain couples TRBV11-3 to TRBJ2-1; 8 bases fit TRBD2. The V gene end was trimmed by 1 base and the J gene end by 5 bases; junction bases not matched to a gene: 4. The CDR3 covers 15 residues. Germline V gene lookup returns CDR1 SGHNT and CDR2 YENEEA. The CDR3 here is CASSLGSSGDNEQFF. The CDR3 nucleotides are TGTGCCAGCAGCTTAGGTAGTAGCGGGGACAATGAGCAGTTCTTC.

The rearrangement links TRBV4-2 to TRBJ2-2; D might be TRBD1 (6 bases). The CDR3 contains 15 residues. Germline V gene lookup returns CDR1 LGHNA and CDR2 YNFKEQ. V was trimmed by 8 bases and J by 1 base, leaving 14 bases between them. CDR3 in DNA: TGTGCCAGCGGTGGGGTAGGGGGGAACACCGGGGAGCTGTTTTTT. Its translation is CASGGVGGNTGELFF.

V usage is TRBV6-1 and J usage is TRBJ2-1; 8 bases match TRBD2. Germline assignment: CDR1 MNHNS and CDR2 SASEGT. The CDR3 loop spans 14 amino acids. V gave up 5 bases and J gave up 10 bases; unmatched junction bases: 10. The CDR3 loop reads CASSPFAREGEQFF. In DNA form, the CDR3 reads TGTGCCAGCAGTCCGTTTGCCCGGGAGGGAGAGCAGTTCTTC.

This clone has just one count. The chain combines TRBV14 with TRBJ1-2; 8 bases agree with TRBD1. This CDR3 is built from 14 residues. Germline lookup yields CDR1 SGHDN and CDR2 FVKESK. V dropped 1 base and J dropped 13; count of bases not matched to a gene: 11. The CDR3 protein is CASSQARDRPVSTF. As DNA, the CDR3 is TGTGCCAGCAGCCAAGCAAGGGACAGGCCCGTCAGCACCTTC. Together with reference TRBV14 and TRBJ1-2, the CDR3 gives the full variable domain: EAGVTQFPSHSVIEKGQTVTLRCDPISGHDNLYWYRRVMGKEIKFLLHFVKESKQDESGMPNNRFLAERTGGTYSTLKVQPAELEDSGVYFCASSQARDRPVSTFGSGTRLTVV.

A few counts support this clone. The chain carries TRBV5-1 and TRBJ2-1, with 8 bases lining up with TRBD2. V dropped 5 bases and J dropped 4; count of bases not matched to a gene: 5. CDR1 is SGHRS, CDR2 YFSETQ, per germline. The CDR3 sequence is 14 residues long. The CDR3 spells CASSLAGRYNEQFF. CDR3 in DNA: TGCGCCAGCAGTTTAGCGGGACGGTACAATGAGCAGTTCTTC.

The V gene is TRBV5-4, the J gene TRBJ1-3; 8 positions agree with TRBD1. The CDR3 has 15 residues. Germline trimming cut 2 bases from V and 4 bases from J; bases unmatched to any gene: 5. Germline V CDR1 and CDR2: SGHNT, YYREEE (reference sequence). CDR3 sequence (DNA): TGTGCCAGCAGCTTAGGGACAGGAGGGGGAAACACCATATATTTT. Its protein product is CASSLGTGGGNTIYF.

Here the CDR3 reads CASSSGQGNGYTF. CDR3 DNA sequence: TGTGCCAGCAGCTCCGGACAGGGTAACGGCTACACCTTC. The rearrangement joins TRBV27 to TRBJ1-2; 8 bases align to TRBD1. Trimming cost V 6 bases and J 8 bases; bases outside gene matches: 8. The length of the CDR3 is 13 residues. CDR1 is MNHEY and CDR2 is SMNVEV in the germline V gene (reference sequence).

The genes are TRBV2 and TRBJ2-2, with 9 positions matching TRBD2. The CDR3 length is 15 residues. From germline, CDR1 is SNHLY and CDR2 FYNNEI. V was clipped by 7 bases and J by 4 bases; unmatched bases: 7. CDR3 in amino acids: CASNGGRAGTGELFF. The DNA for the CDR3 is TGTGCCAGCAACGGCGGGAGGGCGGGCACCGGGGAGCTGTTTTTT.

This chain connects TRBV30 to TRBJ2-7; D call uncertain. Germline V gene data show CDR1 as GTSNPN and CDR2 as SVGIG (reference sequence). Trimming stripped 3 bases from V and 7 bases from J, with 16 bases between. The CDR3 totals 13 residues. CDR3: CAWSKGGPGEQYF. The CDR3 DNA reads TGTGCCTGGAGCAAAGGTGGCCCCGGGGAGCAGTACTTC.

This clone has only a few counts. Other DNA sequences in the same sample also yield this CDR3. J is TRBJ2-7 and V is TRBV5-1; D gene ambiguous. The germline V gene has CDR1 SGHRS and CDR2 YFSETQ. The CDR3 has 14 amino acids. Trimming shortened V by 0 bases and J by 2 bases, and 9 bases separated the two germline ends. The chain's CDR3 is CASSLVQATYEQYF. CDR3 in DNA: TGCGCCAGCAGCTTGGTCCAGGCTACCTACGAGCAGTACTTC.

This chain links TRBV9 with TRBJ2-5, with D perhaps matching TRBD1 (6 bases). This CDR3 spans 15 amino acids. Per germline, CDR1 SGDLS and CDR2 YYNGEE. Trimming stripped 1 base from V and 1 base from J, with 11 bases between. CDR3 sequence: CASSVKGVFQETQYF. The CDR3, as DNA: TGTGCCAGCAGCGTAAAGGGGGTGTTCCAAGAGACCCAGTACTTC.

The V call is TRBV4-1, the J call TRBJ2-1; 8 nucleotides align to TRBD1. Germline V CDR1 and CDR2: MGHRA, YSYEKL. V was pared by 5 bases and J by 5 bases, with 5 bases of the junction left unmatched. CDR3 length equals 14 residues. CDR3 nucleotide sequence: TGCGCCAGCAGCGTCAGGGGGCCCAACAATGAGCAGTTCTTC. Translation gives CASSVRGPNNEQFF.

The chain uses TRBV28 and TRBJ2-2, with 8 bases matching TRBD1. The V gene end was trimmed by 3 bases and the J gene end by 6 bases; junction bases not matched to a gene: 6. CDR1 MDHEN and CDR2 SYDVKM come from the germline V gene. The CDR3 contains 15 residues. The CDR3 sequence is CASSLMDRDAGELFF. DNA of the CDR3: TGTGCCAGCAGTTTGATGGACAGGGACGCCGGGGAGCTGTTTTTT. Using reference TRBV28 and TRBJ2-2 for the parts outside the CDR3, the full variable domain is DVKVTQSSRYLVKRTGEKVFLECVQDMDHENMFWYRQDPGLGLRLIYFSYDVKMKEKGDIPEGYSVSREKKERFSLILESASTNQTSMYLCASSLMDRDAGELFFGEGSRLTVL.

The chain combines TRBV5-6 with TRBJ2-1; the D gene is possibly TRBD2 (5 bases). Trimming removed 2 bases from V and 0 bases from J, with 9 bases in between. This CDR3 contains 15 residues. The germline gives CDR1 SGHDT, CDR2 YYEEEE. DNA for the CDR3: TGTGCCAGCAGCTTCCGGAGGAGCTCCTACAATGAGCAGTTCTTC. Translated: CASSFRRSSYNEQFF.

The chain is built from TRBV19 and TRBJ2-5, with D perhaps TRBD2 (5 bases). V was cut by 0 bases and J by 2 bases, with 13 bases left in between. In germline, CDR1 is LNHDA, CDR2 SQIVND (reference sequence). The CDR3 contains 16 residues. The CDR3 spells CASSIDHAGAQETQYF. CDR3 coding DNA: TGTGCCAGTAGTATAGATCATGCGGGTGCACAAGAGACCCAGTACTTC.

This clone is a singleton in its sample. The rearrangement links TRBV12-5 to TRBJ2-7, with a tentative D call TRBD1 (6 bases). V gave up 2 bases and J gave up 1 base, with 12 bases separating them. The CDR3 consists of 15 residues. Germline CDR1 and CDR2: LGHNT and FRNRAP. DNA for the CDR3: TGTGCTAGTGGTTTGCCACGAGACAGGTCCTACGAGCAGTACTTC. Its translation is CASGLPRDRSYEQYF.

V and J are TRBV5-1 and TRBJ1-2, with TRBD1 identical over 7 bases. Germline values: CDR1 SGHRS, CDR2 YFSETQ. The CDR3 loop spans 13 amino acids. The trim removed 4 bases at V and 6 bases at J, leaving 6 bases unmatched. The CDR3 DNA is TGCGCCAGCAGCGAAGGGACAGAGAATGGCTACACCTTC. Residues: CASSEGTENGYTF. Full variable domain (rest looked up from reference TRBV5-1 and TRBJ1-2): KAGVTQTPRYLIKTRGQQVTLSCSPISGHRSVSWYQQTPGQGLQFLFEYFSETQRNKGNFPGRFSGRQFSNSRSEMNVSTLELGDSALYLCASSEGTENGYTFGSGTRLTVV.

The gene calls are TRBV28 and TRBJ2-2, with D tentatively TRBD2 (6 bases). CDR3 length: 15 residues. Germline V CDR1 and CDR2: MDHEN, SYDVKM. Trimming stripped 7 bases from V and 0 bases from J, with 12 bases between. CDR3 DNA sequence: TGTGCCAGCACCCTGTGGGGGGCGAACACCGGGGAGCTGTTTTTT. Its protein is CASTLWGANTGELFF.

The genes are TRBV28 and TRBJ1-1; the match to TRBD1 covers 9 bases. The V gene's germline CDR1 is MDHEN and CDR2 SYDVKM. The CDR3 runs 17 residues. The V and J ends lost 4 bases and 0 bases, in that order; junction bases with no gene match: 9. The CDR3, as DNA: TGTGCCAGCAGTTCTCCGAGGACAGGGGCGATGAACACTGAAGCTTTCTTT. Protein: CASSSPRTGAMNTEAFF.

V is TRBV5-4 and J is TRBJ1-4, with D maybe TRBD1 (5 bases). Germline assignment: CDR1 SGHNT and CDR2 YYREEE (reference sequence). The CDR3 extends over 15 amino acids. The V gene lost 4 bases and the J gene lost 3 bases, with 13 bases spanning the gap. In DNA, the CDR3 is TGTGCCAGCAGCATGCCGGGGGGACCTAATGAAAAACTGTTTTTT. Translated, it gives CASSMPGGPNEKLFF.

This chain joins TRBV9 and TRBJ2-7, with 11 bases that match TRBD2. V lost 3 bases, J lost 6 bases, and 8 bases stayed unmatched. Per germline, CDR1 SGDLS and CDR2 YYNGEE. The CDR3 has 15 residues. The CDR3 loop reads CASSAQLAGVSEQYF. The CDR3 nucleotides read TGTGCCAGCAGCGCCCAACTAGCGGGAGTCTCCGAGCAGTACTTC.

The chain is built from TRBV11-2 and TRBJ2-3, with TRBD2 as a possible D gene (6 bases). The CDR3 totals 16 residues. Looked up from germline, CDR1 is SGHAT and CDR2 is FQNNGV. V was clipped by 1 base and J by 6 bases, with 17 bases between them. The CDR3 reads CASSLGPGGSGDTQYF. CDR3 coding DNA: TGTGCCAGCAGCTTAGGTCCCGGAGGGAGTGGGGATACGCAGTATTTT.